Shown below are 9 T cell receptor beta chains from a single sample sequenced in a study of T cell changes during pregnancy in multiple sclerosis. The method was immunoSEQ multiplex PCR; TCRdb's version includes in-frame clones alone and lacks a portion of them. The table records about 64,000 clones, less than 95% of them present only once. The source was peripheral blood, collected in the second trimester of pregnancy. These receptor sequences come from a female donor in good health, enrolled as a control in a pregnancy study.

The chain employs TRBV12-5 and TRBJ1-3; 7 bases are a match to TRBD1. This CDR3 comprises 14 residues. The germline CDR1 and CDR2 sequences are LGHNT and FRNRAP. J was trimmed by 2 bases and V by 10 bases; bases with no gene match: 8. The CDR3 region is CATQQQGTGNTIYF. The CDR3 DNA is TGTGCTACACAACAACAGGGGACTGGAAACACCATATATTTT.

This chain uses TRBV2 with TRBJ1-5; a weak D match, TRBD1 (5 bases). CDR1 and CDR2 from the germline V gene are SNHLY and FYNNEI. There are 14 residues in the CDR3. Trimming took off 10 bases at V and 0 bases at J, with 13 bases between the two ends. The CDR3 sequence is CATTTGNSNQPQHF. DNA of the CDR3: TGTGCCACGACAACAGGAAATAGCAATCAGCCCCAGCATTTT. The full variable domain, with the rest looked up from reference TRBV2 and TRBJ1-5, is EPEVTQTPSHQVTQMGQEVILRCVPISNHLYFYWYRQILGQKVEFLVSFYNNEISEKSEIFDDQFSVERPDGSNFTLKIRSTKLEDSAMYFCATTTGNSNQPQHFGDGTRLSIL.

This sequence joins TRBV13 and TRBJ2-6; D is ambiguous. The CDR3 runs 14 residues. Trimming pared 5 bases from V and 0 bases from J, leaving 5 bases between. Germline CDR1 reads PRHDT; CDR2 reads FYEKMQ (reference sequence). Here the CDR3 DNA reads TGTGCCAGCAGCCCCTCCTCTGGGGCCAACGTCCTGACTTTC. This translates into CASSPSSGANVLTF.

In nucleotides, the CDR3 is TGTGCCAGCAGCTACGCGCTGAGCACAGATACGCAGTATTTT. Protein sequence: CASSYALSTDTQYF. The chain employs TRBV5-5 and TRBJ2-3; no clear D. The V gene's germline CDR1 is SGHKS and CDR2 YYEKEE (reference sequence). Trimming took off 3 bases at V and 0 bases at J, with 8 bases between the two ends. The CDR3 contains 14 residues.

This sequence joins TRBV4-1 and TRBJ2-1; D is ambiguous. The germline gives CDR1 MGHRA, CDR2 YSYEKL. The CDR3 contains 16 residues. The germline V and J ends were trimmed by 5 bases and 13 bases, with 27 bases remaining between them. The CDR3 spells CASSKGPQPTKTPQFF. The CDR3 nucleotides read TGCGCCAGCAGCAAAGGTCCCCAACCAACAAAAACCCCACAGTTCTTC.

This chain uses TRBV29-1 with TRBJ2-7, with TRBD2 as a possible D gene (5 bases). Germline V lookup: CDR1 SQVTM, CDR2 ANQGSEA. This CDR3 comprises 13 residues. V lost 6 bases and J 2 bases, leaving 14 bases between the germline ends. This chain's CDR3 is CSVSSGNTYEQYF. CDR3 DNA: TGCAGCGTAAGTTCGGGGAACACCTACGAGCAGTACTTC.

This chain connects TRBV7-8 to TRBJ1-1; D is perhaps TRBD1 (6 bases). The V gene lost 3 bases and the J gene lost 2 bases, with 13 bases spanning the gap. The CDR3 length is 15 residues. Germline-derived CDR1 and CDR2 are SGHVS and FQNEAQ. In DNA, the CDR3 is TGTGCCAGCAGCTTCCGGACAGTACGAAACACTGAAGCTTTCTTT. Translating it yields CASSFRTVRNTEAFF.

This chain uses TRBV7-9 with TRBJ2-2, with 8 bases fitting TRBD1. The CDR3 spans 15 residues. With V trimmed by 5 bases and J by 6 bases, 8 bases remained unmatched. CDR1 is SEHNR and CDR2 is FQNEAQ in the germline V gene (reference sequence). CDR3 protein: CASSRTDRVPGELFF. The DNA for the CDR3 is TGTGCCAGCAGCCGCACGGACAGGGTTCCCGGGGAGCTGTTTTTT.

This rearrangement joins TRBV5-6 to TRBJ2-5; possible D gene TRBD2, 5 bases. Trimming pared 1 base from V and 1 base from J, leaving 8 bases between. The V gene's germline CDR1 is SGHDT and CDR2 YYEEEE. The CDR3 extends over 14 amino acids. The CDR3 DNA follows: TGTGCCAGCAGCTTGATTGCGGGCCAAGAGACCCAGTACTTC. This gives the protein CASSLIAGQETQYF.